Following are 23 T cell receptor beta chains from one sample sequenced in a study of T-cell reconstitution after alpha-beta-depleted transplantation in children (dated by TCRdb to 2016 to 2017). Libraries were made using PCR. Sequencing instrument: Illumina HiSeq 2500. TCR libraries were prepared with molecular barcoding, using unique molecular identifiers to normalize TCRbeta repertoire quantification. The public reads were quality trimmed at Q25 with fastp and then assembled into clones with MiXCR by TCRdb, keeping productive beta chains. Entries are consolidated by CDR3 protein sequence, retaining the most common genes and DNA. For this sample the table gives about 490,000 distinct CDR3 sequences, of which roughly 10% were detected only once. Of the sample, roughly 2% is held by the ten largest clones. The treatment or condition label on this specimen signifies: allogeneic hematopoietic cell transplantation with graft depleted of TCRalphabeta T cells and CD19 B cells.

This specimen consisted of PBMCs, obtained before TCRalphabeta/CD19-depleted stem cell transplant. The receptors stem from a child aged 2 to 9 with inherited bone marrow failure, due to receive a stem cell transplant.

This clonotype was observed a handful of times. The chain uses TRBV10-3 and TRBJ2-3; unclear D gene. The V end lost 7 bases, the J end lost 2 bases, and 13 bases lay between the germline ends. Germline values: CDR1 ENHRY, CDR2 SYGVKD. CDR3 size: 14 residues. The CDR3 here is CAITPEDLTDTQYF. In DNA form, the CDR3 reads TGTGCCATCACCCCCGAGGACCTCACAGATACGCAGTATTTT.

There are a few counts of this clonotype. The chain uses TRBV20-1 and TRBJ2-1; maybe TRBD2 (6 bases). Germline V gene lookup returns CDR1 DFQATT and CDR2 SNEGSKA (reference sequence). V was clipped by 0 bases and J by 4 bases, with 10 bases between them. This CDR3 is built from 14 residues. The CDR3 DNA follows: TGCAGTGCTAGAGATAGCGGTTTATACAATGAGCAGTTCTTC. Amino acids: CSARDSGLYNEQFF.

This clonotype appeared many times. This chain joins TRBV28 and TRBJ2-1; 9 bases match TRBD1. This CDR3 has 16 amino acids. Germline V lookup: CDR1 MDHEN, CDR2 SYDVKM. The ends lost 2 bases at V and 4 bases at J; junction bases unmatched: 6. CDR3 amino acids: CASSLGGTGPYNEQFF. The CDR3 coding sequence is TGTGCCAGCAGTTTAGGGGGGACAGGGCCATACAATGAGCAGTTCTTC.

Many counts were recorded for this clonotype. The chain carries TRBV20-1 and TRBJ2-3; TRBD2 agrees at 9 bases. Germline V CDR1 and CDR2: DFQATT, SNEGSKA (reference sequence). The CDR3 covers 15 residues. J was trimmed by 3 bases and V by 2 bases; bases with no gene match: 6. This chain's CDR3 is CSARLAGGPTDTQYF. As DNA, the CDR3 is TGCAGTGCTAGATTGGCGGGAGGGCCAACAGATACGCAGTATTTT.

The table lists this clonotype with many counts. The genes are TRBV29-1 and TRBJ2-5, with D possibly being TRBD2 (5 bases). Trimming removed 0 bases from V and 5 bases from J, with 10 bases in between. Per germline, CDR1 SQVTM and CDR2 ANQGSEA. The CDR3 totals 13 residues. As DNA, the CDR3 is TGCAGCGTTGAAGAGGAGGCTAGCGAGACCCAGTACTTC. Its translation: CSVEEEASETQYF.

The J gene is TRBJ2-7, the V gene TRBV7-2, with D possibly matching TRBD1 (6 bases). CDR1 is SGHTA, CDR2 FQGNSA, per germline. There are 16 residues in the CDR3. V was shortened by 6 bases and J by 0 bases, with 18 bases between the two germline ends. CDR3 coding DNA: TGTGCCAGCAGATACCTACATGCGGACAGCTCCTACGAGCAGTACTTC. Translation gives CASRYLHADSSYEQYF.

This clonotype appeared many times. The chain combines TRBV15 with TRBJ2-7; TRBD2 agrees at 7 bases. This CDR3 has 15 residues. The V gene's germline CDR1 is LNHNV and CDR2 YYDKDF (reference sequence). V shed 4 bases, J shed 6 bases, and the junction held 12 bases outside the gene matches. The CDR3 coding sequence is TGTGCCACCAGCACGCAACCGGGACTATTGTTCGAGCAGTACTTC. It translates to CATSTQPGLLFEQYF.

The chain carries TRBV12-3 or TRBV12-4 and TRBJ1-2; possible D gene TRBD1, 6 bases. The CDR3 loop spans 15 amino acids. Trimming cost V 9 bases and J 2 bases, with 19 bases left between them. The CDR3 DNA follows: TGTGCCAGTGCCCCTGTGGGGGCCGTCAACTATGGCTACACCTTC. Protein: CASAPVGAVNYGYTF.

In this sample, this clonotype turned up many times. The genes are TRBV18 and TRBJ2-1, with 11 positions matching TRBD2. Looked up from germline, CDR1 is KGHSH and CDR2 is LQKENI. V lost 1 base to trimming and J lost 6 bases; unmatched junction nucleotides: 5. The CDR3 is 16 residues long. CDR3 coding DNA: TGTGCCAGCTCACCACAACTAGCGGGAGCCCTCAATGAGCAGTTCTTC. It specifies CASSPQLAGALNEQFF. Together with reference TRBV18 and TRBJ2-1, the CDR3 gives the full variable domain: NAGVMQNPRHLVRRRGQEARLRCSPMKGHSHVYWYRQLPEEGLKFMVYLQKENIIDESGMPKERFSAEFPKEGPSILRIQQVVRGDSAAYFCASSPQLAGALNEQFFGPGTRLTVL.

The J gene is TRBJ2-1, the V gene TRBV20-1; D assignment may be TRBD1 or TRBD2 (5 bases each). The CDR3 is made up of 11 amino acids. The germline CDR1 and CDR2 sequences are DFQATT and SNEGSKA (reference sequence). CDR3 region: CRGASTNEQFF. CDR3 DNA sequence: TGCAGAGGGGCTAGCACCAATGAGCAGTTCTTC.

The chain couples TRBV12-5 to TRBJ2-1; D unresolved. The ends were cut back, 6 bases at V and 6 bases at J, with 9 bases in the middle. Germline-derived CDR1 and CDR2 are LGHNT and FRNRAP. The CDR3 is 12 amino acids. The CDR3 here is CASGASVNEQFF. The CDR3 DNA reads as TGTGCTAGTGGCGCAAGCGTCAATGAGCAGTTCTTC.

The V gene is TRBV3-1, the J gene TRBJ2-7; the match to TRBD2 covers 9 bases. The V segment lost 6 bases and the J segment 6 bases; nucleotides outside the gene matches: 12. This CDR3 spans 15 amino acids. Germline V gene lookup returns CDR1 LGHDT and CDR2 YNNKEL (reference sequence). CDR3 sequence: CASSVAISGSSEQYF. Written as DNA, the CDR3 is TGTGCCAGCAGTGTGGCCATTAGCGGGAGCTCCGAGCAGTACTTC.

This clonotype was recorded at least ten times. The gene calls are TRBV10-1 and TRBJ2-5; 13 bases map to TRBD2. The germline gives CDR1 WNHNN, CDR2 SYGVQD (reference sequence). V gave up 3 bases and J gave up 1 base; unmatched junction bases: 2. There are 16 residues in the CDR3. The CDR3 sequence: CASSEGLAGVQETQYF. The CDR3 DNA is TGCGCCAGCAGTGAAGGACTAGCGGGGGTCCAAGAGACCCAGTACTTC.

This clonotype was seen a few times. This chain links TRBV30 with TRBJ2-7; D may be TRBD1 (5 bases). CDR1 is GTSNPN and CDR2 is SVGIG in the germline V gene (reference sequence). The CDR3 has 11 amino acids. V dropped 3 bases and J dropped 5 bases, with 8 bases sitting between them. The CDR3 loop reads CAWRTVHEQYF. DNA for the CDR3: TGTGCCTGGAGGACAGTCCACGAGCAGTACTTC.

This clonotype has a count of ten or more. The CDR3 protein is CASSLAPSGSYEQYF. CDR3 coding DNA: TGTGCCAGCAGTTTAGCCCCTAGCGGTTCCTACGAGCAGTACTTC. This chain links TRBV12-3 or TRBV12-4 with TRBJ2-7, with TRBD2 identical over 7 bases. Germline trimming cut 0 bases from V and 1 base from J; bases unmatched to any gene: 3. The CDR3 loop spans 15 amino acids.

Many counts were recorded for this clonotype. CDR3 loop: CASSFAGGTGELFF. The DNA for the CDR3 is TGTGCCAGCAGCTTTGCGGGGGGCACCGGGGAGCTGTTTTTT. The chain employs TRBV7-9 and TRBJ2-2; TRBD2 matches at 8 bases. This CDR3 has 14 residues. V lost 3 bases, J lost 4 bases, and 1 base stayed unmatched. Germline CDR1 reads SEHNR; CDR2 reads FQNEAQ (reference sequence).

This clonotype was found many times. The chain employs TRBV12-3 or TRBV12-4 and TRBJ2-1; 8 bases line up with TRBD2. The CDR3 consists of 17 residues. After removal of 1 base from V and 5 bases from J, the junction contained 10 bases not matched to a gene. This chain's CDR3 is CASSLGGYGRENNEQFF. The CDR3 DNA reads as TGTGCCAGCAGTTTAGGGGGCTACGGGAGGGAGAACAATGAGCAGTTCTTC.

A remark on this clonotype: Because the CDR3 is missing its conserved closing phenylalanine or tryptophan, this is likely a read error. V and J are TRBV7-2 and TRBJ2-1, with 9 bases matching TRBD1. Germline V gene lookup returns CDR1 SGHTA and CDR2 FQGNSA. The CDR3 extends over 14 amino acids. The J segment lost 4 bases and the V segment lost 8 bases, leaving 6 bases of the junction unmatched. CDR3 DNA sequence: TGTGCCAGCCTCCGGGACAGGGCTTACAATGAGCAGTTCTCC. This codes for CASLRDRAYNEQFS.

In this sample, this clonotype turned up many times. The junction and the germline gene differ at one end; a read error may be behind it. The chain has TRBV28 and TRBJ2-7; 8 nucleotides match TRBD2. Germline loops: CDR1 MDHEN, CDR2 SYDVKM. This CDR3 region has 11 residues. This CDR3 is CASSLTGTRLF. The CDR3 nucleotides are TGTGCCAGCAGCCTGACCGGGACTAGGTTATTC.

This clonotype occurred many times. The CDR3 spells CASTSGTGYSNQPQHF. The DNA for the CDR3 is TGTGCCAGCACTTCCGGGACCGGTTATAGCAATCAGCCCCAGCATTTT. The chain combines TRBV12-3 or TRBV12-4 with TRBJ1-5, with a tentative D call TRBD1 (5 bases). Trimming stripped 7 bases from V and 0 bases from J, with 16 bases between. There are 16 residues in the CDR3.

This clonotype has ten or more counts. The genes are TRBV10-3 and TRBJ2-2; 10 positions agree with TRBD1. This CDR3 has 14 amino acids. Germline V gives CDR1 ENHRY, CDR2 SYGVKD. With 7 bases clipped from V and 6 bases from J, the junction kept 5 bases outside the gene matches. CDR3 DNA: TGTGCCATCACTGGGACAGGGGTTCCCGGGGAGCTGTTTTTT. It encodes CAITGTGVPGELFF.

In this sample, this clonotype turned up many times. The rearrangement links TRBV29-1 to TRBJ2-1, with 9 bases aligning to TRBD1. The CDR3 extends over 15 amino acids. The trim removed 0 bases at V and 4 bases at J, leaving 4 bases unmatched. The V gene's germline CDR1 is SQVTM and CDR2 ANQGSEA. CDR3 sequence reads: CSVEDTGGPYNEQFF. CDR3 nucleotides: TGCAGCGTTGAAGATACAGGGGGCCCTTACAATGAGCAGTTCTTC.

The chain joins TRBV13 to TRBJ2-2; 12 positions agree with TRBD2. Germline lookup yields CDR1 PRHDT and CDR2 FYEKMQ (reference sequence). After removal of 4 bases from V and 4 bases from J, the junction contained 4 bases not matched to a gene. This CDR3 has 16 residues. CDR3 region: CASSSETSGGTGELFF. The CDR3 nucleotides read TGTGCCAGCAGCTCCGAGACTAGCGGGGGCACCGGGGAGCTGTTTTTT.